The 18 T cell receptor beta chains presented below share a single source sample, sequenced in a study of radiation and T cells in renal cell carcinoma. Only in-frame clones appear in the TCRdb table, and some are missing; sequencing was by immunoSEQ multiplex PCR. The data hold 70,000 to 100,000 clones, with approximately 86% observed a single time. Time point denoted: blood 2 weeks post-SBRT. Sample treatment: 15 Gy SBRT to primary tumor, nephrectomy 4 weeks later. Material: blood, obtained from a patient whose treatment included radiotherapy and nephrectomy. These receptors were taken from a woman aged 45-59 years with renal cell carcinoma.

The gene calls are TRBV4-3 and TRBJ1-2, with D possibly matching TRBD1 (5 bases). Per germline, CDR1 LGHNA and CDR2 YSLEER. V was cut by 0 bases and J by 8 bases, with 10 bases left in between. The CDR3 totals 13 residues. CDR3 sequence (DNA): TGCGCCAGCAGCCAAGATGCAGGGATCGGCTACACCTTC. Protein product: CASSQDAGIGYTF.

This chain's CDR3 is CASSLGQGQGGDQPQHF. The CDR3 DNA reads TGTGCCAGCAGCCTCGGACAGGGACAGGGTGGGGATCAGCCCCAGCATTTT. The chain is built from TRBV5-4 and TRBJ1-5; 9 bases match TRBD1. CDR1 and CDR2 from the germline V gene are SGHNT and YYREEE (reference sequence). The junction had 13 bases not matched to a gene; V was cut back by 4 bases and J by 5 bases. The CDR3 sequence is 17 residues long.

The chain recombines TRBV6-6 with TRBJ2-3; TRBD2 matches at 8 bases. The CDR3 extends over 16 amino acids. The V gene end was trimmed by 7 bases and the J gene end by 1 base; junction bases not matched to a gene: 10. Germline assignment: CDR1 MNHNY and CDR2 SVGAGI (reference sequence). The CDR3 is CASTDPGRGGTDTQYF. In DNA form, the CDR3 reads TGTGCCAGCACCGACCCGGGGCGGGGGGGCACAGATACGCAGTATTTT.

The genes are TRBV2 and TRBJ1-2; 7 bases are a match to TRBD1. V shed 6 bases, J shed 6 bases, and the junction held 7 bases outside the gene matches. The CDR3 covers 13 residues. The germline V gene encodes CDR1 SNHLY and CDR2 FYNNEI. CDR3 amino acids: CASSGQVLDGYTF. CDR3 nucleotides: TGTGCCAGCAGCGGACAGGTTCTCGATGGCTACACCTTC.

CDR3 coding DNA: TGCGCCAGCAGCCAACCGGAGTGGGTGACCCAGTACTTC. Translated, it gives CASSQPEWVTQYF. The rearrangement uses TRBV4-1 and TRBJ2-5; D call uncertain. In germline, CDR1 is MGHRA, CDR2 YSYEKL. The CDR3 extends over 13 amino acids. The V end was cut by 2 bases, the J end by 7 bases, with 11 bases between.

The chain couples TRBV5-4 to TRBJ2-3; D uncertain. Germline CDR1 and CDR2: SGHNT and YYREEE (reference sequence). This CDR3 has 14 residues. V was clipped by 2 bases and J by 7 bases, with 14 bases between them. This CDR3 reads CASSFVGEINTQYF. The DNA of the CDR3 is TGTGCCAGCAGCTTTGTGGGTGAGATAAATACGCAGTATTTT.

Only a few counts were recorded for this clone. The chain carries TRBV9 and TRBJ1-1; no clear D. CDR3 length: 13 amino acids. V shed 0 bases and J shed 6 bases, with 9 bases lying between them. Per the germline V gene, CDR1 is SGDLS and CDR2 is YYNGEE. CDR3 nucleotide sequence: TGTGCCAGCAGCGTAGCCCGGCAGTCTGAAGCTTTCTTT. Its translation: CASSVARQSEAFF.

The rearrangement uses TRBV19 and TRBJ1-5; 7 nucleotides align to TRBD1. V lost 4 bases and J lost 8; bases outside the gene matches: 11. Per germline, CDR1 LNHDA and CDR2 SQIVND (reference sequence). The CDR3 runs 15 residues. CDR3 residues: CASSTPGGYGEPQHF. CDR3 nucleotides: TGTGCCAGTAGTACCCCAGGGGGTTACGGAGAGCCCCAGCATTTT.

This clone was seen just once. This rearrangement joins TRBV28 to TRBJ2-7, with 7 positions matching TRBD2. CDR3 length equals 15 residues. With 4 bases clipped from V and 4 bases from J, the junction kept 10 bases outside the gene matches. CDR1 and CDR2 (germline): MDHEN, SYDVKM. CDR3 nucleotide sequence: TGTGCCAGCAGTTCCCCGGGACTACCACGGTACGAGCAGTACTTC. Its translation is CASSSPGLPRYEQYF.

The V call is TRBV7-2, the J call TRBJ1-3; no reliable D call. Germline CDR1 is SGHTA and CDR2 is FQGNSA. V was pared by 5 bases and J by 0 bases, with 11 bases between. CDR3 length: 15 residues. The CDR3 spells CASSPGPSSGNTIYF. Here the CDR3 DNA reads TGTGCCAGCAGCCCCGGACCGAGCTCTGGAAACACCATATATTTT.

This clone has only one observation. The chain combines TRBV4-3 with TRBJ1-3; D is unclear. Germline assignment: CDR1 LGHNA and CDR2 YSLEER. V was shortened by 0 bases and J by 4 bases, with 16 bases between the two germline ends. The CDR3 sequence is 17 residues long. CDR3 bases: TGCGCCAGCAGCCAAGATTGGGTGCGGTCTCCGGGAAACACCATATATTTT. It codes for CASSQDWVRSPGNTIYF.

The rearrangement joins TRBV5-5 to TRBJ1-1, with unresolved D. Germline V gene data show CDR1 as SGHKS and CDR2 as YYEKEE (reference sequence). The V end was cut by 2 bases, the J end by 5 bases, with 13 bases between. The CDR3 runs 14 residues. CDR3 loop: CASSLGGLGTEAFF. Written as DNA, the CDR3 is TGTGCCAGCAGCTTAGGAGGGTTGGGAACTGAAGCTTTCTTT.

The chain joins TRBV5-1 to TRBJ2-1; D remains ambiguous. Trimming shortened V by 4 bases and J by 10 bases, and 21 bases separated the two germline ends. Germline CDR1 reads SGHRS; CDR2 reads YFSETQ. This CDR3 contains 15 residues. CDR3 sequence reads: CASSPSSGPQWEQFF. The CDR3 DNA reads TGCGCCAGCAGCCCGTCCTCCGGGCCTCAATGGGAGCAGTTCTTC.

This clone was picked up one time. This chain connects TRBV30 to TRBJ1-5, with D uncertain. Trimming pared 2 bases from V and 7 bases from J, leaving 18 bases between. The CDR3 extends over 15 amino acids. Germline V CDR1 and CDR2: GTSNPN, SVGIG (reference sequence). The CDR3: CAWSRKGGGVQPQHF. The CDR3, as DNA: TGTGCCTGGAGTCGGAAAGGAGGTGGGGTCCAGCCCCAGCATTTT.

The J gene is TRBJ2-6, the V gene TRBV29-1; D unclear. From germline, CDR1 is SQVTM and CDR2 ANQGSEA. This CDR3 is 12 amino acids long. V lost 3 bases and J 2 bases, leaving 2 bases between the germline ends. CDR3 in DNA: TGCAGCGTTGACGCTGGGGCCAACGTCCTGACTTTC. It translates to CSVDAGANVLTF.

This clone was seen only once. The CDR3 DNA sequence: TGCGCCAGCAGCTTCGGGACAGGGGCGAACACCGGGGAGCTGTTTTTT. Its translation is CASSFGTGANTGELFF. The chain uses TRBV5-1 and TRBJ2-2, with 10 bases matching TRBD1. V was pared by 2 bases and J by 0 bases, with 1 base of the junction left unmatched. Germline CDR1 and CDR2: SGHRS and YFSETQ. This CDR3 region has 16 residues.

V usage is TRBV6-5 and J usage is TRBJ1-5; D is possibly TRBD1 (5 bases). Per the germline V gene, CDR1 is MNHEY and CDR2 is SVGAGI. V lost 5 bases to trimming and J lost 6 bases, with 14 bases between them. This CDR3 is built from 14 residues. The DNA of the CDR3 is TGTGCCAGCAGTCTGGGGGAGGGTGGTCAGCCCCAGCATTTT. Its translation is CASSLGEGGQPQHF.

The chain has TRBV5-1 and TRBJ2-1, with unresolved D. Germline CDR1 reads SGHRS; CDR2 reads YFSETQ. The V end was cut by 0 bases, the J end by 8 bases, with 12 bases between. There are 14 residues in the CDR3. The CDR3 sequence is CASSLAWRNDEQFF. Here the CDR3 DNA reads TGCGCCAGCAGCTTGGCATGGAGAAACGATGAGCAGTTCTTC.